These 5 T cell receptor beta chains originate from one sample sequenced in a study of OX40 agonist ivuxolimab in advanced cancers. Sequencing was performed with immunoSEQ multiplex PCR; in TCRdb, only in-frame clones are kept and a portion is missing. The sample includes fewer than 85,000 clones, about 90% of them seen just once. The input for sequencing was CD4+ or CD8+ T cells sorted from blood, taken in a trial of the OX40 agonist ivuxolimab. These receptors all come from an adult with an advanced solid tumor such as melanoma, head and neck, liver or kidney cancer.

J is TRBJ2-5 and V is TRBV2; D possibly corresponds to TRBD2 (5 bases). Germline CDR1 reads SNHLY; CDR2 reads FYNNEI. The CDR3 is made up of 15 amino acids. The ends were cut back, 2 bases at V and 2 bases at J, with 12 bases in the middle. The CDR3 DNA is TGTGCCAGCAGTGAATCCTCGGGAAGACAAGAGACCCAGTACTTC. Its protein is CASSESSGRQETQYF.

This clone has only one observation. The chain links TRBV5-4 to TRBJ2-5; TRBD1 matches 8 bases. The germline gives CDR1 SGHNT, CDR2 YYREEE (reference sequence). The CDR3 spans 14 residues. V dropped 1 base and J dropped 4; count of bases not matched to a gene: 3. CDR3 region: CASSLQGAAETQYF. As DNA, the CDR3 is TGTGCCAGCAGCTTGCAGGGGGCGGCAGAGACCCAGTACTTC.

The chain recombines TRBV9 with TRBJ2-2, with D possibly matching TRBD2 (6 bases). The V and J ends lost 0 bases and 3 bases respectively, with 18 bases between them. This CDR3 is built from 18 residues. Germline CDR1 is SGDLS and CDR2 is YYNGEE. The CDR3 loop is CASSVGVGAGPYTGELFF. CDR3 in DNA: TGTGCCAGCAGCGTAGGGGTCGGGGCGGGACCGTACACCGGGGAGCTGTTTTTT. Full variable domain (remainder filled in from reference TRBV9 and TRBJ2-2): DSGVTQTPKHLITATGQRVTLRCSPRSGDLSVYWYQQSLDQGLQFLIQYYNGEERAKGNILERFSAQQFPDLHSELNLSSLELGDSALYFCASSVGVGAGPYTGELFFGEGSRLTVL.

This rearrangement joins TRBV9 to TRBJ2-3, with D tentatively TRBD2 (5 bases). Trimming pared 2 bases from V and 0 bases from J, leaving 10 bases between. The CDR3 totals 15 residues. Germline CDR1 reads SGDLS; CDR2 reads YYNGEE. DNA for the CDR3: TGTGCCAGCAGCGTCGGGGTCTCTAGCACAGATACGCAGTATTTT. Translating gives CASSVGVSSTDTQYF.

This clone appeared once. The chain employs TRBV5-4 and TRBJ1-1, with D maybe TRBD1 (5 bases). Germline CDR1 is SGHNT and CDR2 is YYREEE (reference sequence). The CDR3 runs 16 residues. Trimming removed 0 bases from V and 1 base from J, with 13 bases in between. CDR3 DNA: TGTGCCAGCAGCTTGGGCCCGGGACGGCCGAACACTGAAGCTTTCTTT. Amino acids: CASSLGPGRPNTEAFF.